This TCR beta chain was documented in a study of blood T cells in healthy people across ages. Study-wide results and limits: Calculation of diversity from one million T cells yielded estimates considered to be underestimates. Per million T cells, TCR beta diversity dropped roughly linearly as age increased.

Peripheral blood, approximately 10 milliliters per donor, was collected. Concerning this clonotype: No antigen is known for it.

Through a sample-barcoded 5' primer and a J-beta primer mix, a second PCR was run for about 6 to 11 cycles. TCRdb re-called the 5' RACE reads through MiXCR, storing one row per CDR3 protein. The table includes 550,000 to 750,000 distinct CDR3 sequences, around 21% detected once. This CDR3 contains 13 residues. The V call is TRBV12-3 or TRBV12-4, the J call TRBJ2-5, with TRBD1 identical over 7 bases. Judging by the DNA end, TRBJ2-7 fits better; the J call may be wrong. This receptor was identified in a man aged 65 to 85 in good health. Sequenced sample: blood. This chain's CDR3 is CASRKTGYYEQYF. Here the CDR3 DNA reads TGTGCCAGCAGAAAGACAGGGTACTACGAGCAGTACTTC.